In this sample, the clone carrying this T cell receptor beta chain turned up a few times. Attached unique molecular identifiers marked individual cDNA molecules. TCRdb recomputed calls from the 5' RACE reads with MiXCR, one row per CDR3 protein. The table shows around 62,000 distinct CDR3 sequences, with around 12% occurring only once. Germline V gene sequence: CDR1 SGHRS, CDR2 YFSETQ. This CDR3 is built from 15 residues. V dropped 5 bases and J dropped 7; count of bases not matched to a gene: 8. These data belong to a study of early T cells in non-severe SARS-CoV-2 infection. Study summary: Chains stayed unpaired after sequencing of bulk RNA from unsorted whole blood.

Sequences were obtained from whole blood. The gene calls are TRBV5-1 and TRBJ1-6, with 8 bases fitting TRBD1. The clonotype comes from an adult who was a healthcare worker with PCR-confirmed SARS-CoV-2 infection or an uninfected control (not recorded which). CDR3 protein: CASRLAYRGNSPLHF. CDR3 DNA: TGCGCCAGCAGGCTTGCGTACAGGGGGAATTCACCCCTCCACTTT.